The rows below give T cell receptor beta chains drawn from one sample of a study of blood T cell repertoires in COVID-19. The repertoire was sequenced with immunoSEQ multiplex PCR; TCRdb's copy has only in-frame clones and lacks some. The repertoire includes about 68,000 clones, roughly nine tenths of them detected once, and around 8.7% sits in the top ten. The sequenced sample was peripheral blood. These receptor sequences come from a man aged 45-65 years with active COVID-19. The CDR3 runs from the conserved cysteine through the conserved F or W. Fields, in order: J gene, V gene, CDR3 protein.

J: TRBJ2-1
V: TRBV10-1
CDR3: CASTPKDSSGGKLPYNEQFF

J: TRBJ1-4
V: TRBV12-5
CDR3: CASGLAPLGGRSTNEKLFF

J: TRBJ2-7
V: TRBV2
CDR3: CASRGDRPGVVQYF

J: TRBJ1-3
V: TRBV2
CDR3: CASSEMGGLGNTIYF

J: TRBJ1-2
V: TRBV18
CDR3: CASSPATGKGGYTF

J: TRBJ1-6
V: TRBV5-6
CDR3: CASSRGEGNSPLHF

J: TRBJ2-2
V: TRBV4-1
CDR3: CASSQGKRGTGELFF

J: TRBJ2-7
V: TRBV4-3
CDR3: CASSQSGQGAVEQYF

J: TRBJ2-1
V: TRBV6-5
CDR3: CASSYGRNYNEQFF

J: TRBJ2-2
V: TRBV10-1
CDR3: CASSQTVGQRAGELFF

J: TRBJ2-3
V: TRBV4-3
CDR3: CASSRRTTHTDTQYF

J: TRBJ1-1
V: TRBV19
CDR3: CASSMSRARGLTEAFF

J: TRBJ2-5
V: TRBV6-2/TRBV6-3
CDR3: CASSYFGETQYF

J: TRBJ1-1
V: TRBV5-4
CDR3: CASSLAGQMNTEAFF

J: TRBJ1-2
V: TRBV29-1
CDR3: CSTELGYTF

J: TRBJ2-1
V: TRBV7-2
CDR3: CASSLTRTGNEQFF

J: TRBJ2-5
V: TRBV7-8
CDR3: CASSLFSGGPPAQETQYF

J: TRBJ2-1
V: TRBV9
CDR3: CASSPTGAGDEQFF

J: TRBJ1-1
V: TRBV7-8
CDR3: CASSLNSVGTEAFF

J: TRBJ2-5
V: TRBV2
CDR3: CASATGRDQETQYF

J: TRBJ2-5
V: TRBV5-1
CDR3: CASSLAGTLEETQYF

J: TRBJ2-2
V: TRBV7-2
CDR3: CASSFLSPGELFF

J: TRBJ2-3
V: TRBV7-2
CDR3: CASSLLLAGGADTQYF

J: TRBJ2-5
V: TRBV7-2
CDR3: CASSAPLLAGVRETQYF

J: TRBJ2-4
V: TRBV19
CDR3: CASSIPRTGRAKNIQYF

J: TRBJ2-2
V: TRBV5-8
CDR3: CASSLTVTGELFF

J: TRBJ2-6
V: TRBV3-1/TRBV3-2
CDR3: CASSPSPGTGDSGANVLTF